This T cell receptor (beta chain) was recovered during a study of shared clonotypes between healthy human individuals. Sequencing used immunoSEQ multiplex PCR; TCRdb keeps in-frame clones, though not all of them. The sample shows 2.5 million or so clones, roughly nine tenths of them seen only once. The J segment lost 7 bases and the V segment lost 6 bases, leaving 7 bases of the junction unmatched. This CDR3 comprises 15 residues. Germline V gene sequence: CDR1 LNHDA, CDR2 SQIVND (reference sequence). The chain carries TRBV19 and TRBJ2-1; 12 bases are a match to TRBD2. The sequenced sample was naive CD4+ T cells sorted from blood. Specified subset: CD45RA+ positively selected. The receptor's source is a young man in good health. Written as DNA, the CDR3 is TGTGCCAGTAGAAAACTAGCGGGGGGAAGGAATGAGCAGTTCTTC. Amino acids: CASRKLAGGRNEQFF.